This T cell receptor (beta chain) emerged from a study of tumor-infiltrating lymphocytes in oesophageal squamous cell carcinoma. One entry per CDR3 protein results from TCRdb running MiXCR on the PCR reads. The data show about 24,000 distinct CDR3 sequences, under 50% seen once. Germline CDR1 is SEHNR and CDR2 is FQNEAQ (reference sequence). The CDR3 sequence is 16 residues long. The chain employs TRBV7-9 and TRBJ1-1, with 7 bases identical to TRBD1. The J call may not be correct, given that the DNA end is closer to TRBJ2-2. The sequence came from a male donor with esophageal squamous cell carcinoma. The specimen was esophageal tumor tissue. The CDR3 sequence is CASSLPGTANTGELFF. CDR3 DNA sequence: TGTGCCAGCAGCTTACCCGGGACAGCGAACACCGGGGAGCTGTTTTTT.